A single sample gave rise to the 32 T cell receptor beta chains below, sequenced in a study of lymphopenia after photon versus proton radiotherapy (dated by TCRdb to about 2019). Library method: the immunoSEQ multiplex PCR assay. In TCRdb, the immuneACCESS table is reduced to in-frame sequences with V and J assigned. These tables do not hold every clone; where another copy was compared, an unresolved V gene accounts for under half, and the others remain unexplained. The sample table contains roughly 25,000 clones; only one count was recorded for roughly 86% of them. The ten largest account for roughly a fifth of the sample. Sequencing was performed on peripheral blood, taken from a patient treated with photon-based radiotherapy. The receptors shown here come from a man aged 50 to 59 with gastric cancer.

V usage is TRBV11-1 and J usage is TRBJ2-7, with D maybe TRBD2 (6 bases). V was clipped by 2 bases and J by 6 bases, with 17 bases between them. Germline V lookup: CDR1 SGHAT, CDR2 FQDESV (reference sequence). CDR3 size: 15 residues. DNA for the CDR3: TGTGCCAGCAGCTTAAGGTCAGGGAGGATTGGCGAGCAGTACTTC. It is translated as CASSLRSGRIGEQYF.

The chain is built from TRBV2 and TRBJ2-3; D is uncertain. V lost 3 bases to trimming and J lost 0 bases, with 10 bases between them. This CDR3 has 15 amino acids. The germline gives CDR1 SNHLY, CDR2 FYNNEI. The CDR3 DNA follows: TGTGCCAGCAGTGAGGGTCAAACTAGCACAGATACGCAGTATTTT. Protein: CASSEGQTSTDTQYF.

This clone appeared a few times. The rearrangement uses TRBV11-2 and TRBJ1-2; tentative D call: TRBD1 (5 bases). The CDR3 sequence is 14 residues long. Trimming removed 1 base at V and 5 bases at J, with 11 bases between. Germline-derived CDR1 and CDR2 are SGHAT and FQNNGV. The chain's CDR3 is CASSLVGTEYGYTF. The CDR3 DNA reads as TGTGCCAGCAGCTTAGTCGGGACGGAGTATGGCTACACCTTC.

This chain connects TRBV7-2 to TRBJ2-2; 8 nucleotides align to TRBD1. Looked up from germline, CDR1 is SGHTA and CDR2 is FQGNSA. This CDR3 spans 16 amino acids. V was clipped by 2 bases and J by 2 bases; unmatched bases: 4. CDR3 sequence (DNA): TGTGCCAGCAGCTTATCAGGGGGCCTAAACACCGGGGAGCTGTTTTTT. Translating it yields CASSLSGGLNTGELFF.

The J gene is TRBJ2-5, the V gene TRBV5-1; D tentatively reads TRBD1 or TRBD2 (5 bases each). The DNA end is a closer match to TRBJ2-7, so the J assignment may be wrong. The CDR3 totals 13 residues. CDR1 and CDR2 from the germline V gene are SGHRS and YFSETQ. The CDR3 loop reads CASSPTGPYEQYF. Written as DNA, the CDR3 is TGCGCCAGCAGCCCTACGGGGCCGTACGAGCAGTACTTC.

This chain connects TRBV29-1 to TRBJ2-5, with 10 bases identical to TRBD2. Germline V gene data show CDR1 as SQVTM and CDR2 as ANQGSEA. The length of the CDR3 is 14 residues. With V trimmed by 6 bases and J by 5 bases, 9 bases remained unmatched. The CDR3 DNA is TGCAGCGTACCCGAGCGGGGGGGCCGCGAGACCCAGTACTTC. Translated, it gives CSVPERGGRETQYF.

This sequence joins TRBV12-5 and TRBJ1-1; the match to TRBD1 covers 8 bases. The germline V gene has CDR1 LGHNT and CDR2 FRNRAP. The V segment lost 0 bases and the J segment 4 bases; nucleotides outside the gene matches: 7. CDR3 length: 16 amino acids. Here the CDR3 reads CASGLVLGQGGTEAFF. The CDR3 nucleotides read TGTGCTAGTGGTTTGGTCCTAGGACAGGGAGGCACTGAAGCTTTCTTT.

This chain links TRBV6-6 with TRBJ1-6; a weak D match, TRBD1 (5 bases). This CDR3 is built from 16 residues. Germline CDR1 and CDR2: MNHNY and SVGAGI (reference sequence). Trimming pared 6 bases from V and 5 bases from J, leaving 17 bases between. Written as DNA, the CDR3 is TGTGCCAGCAGCACACTAATGGGGGTAGATAATTCACCCCTCCACTTT. This gives the protein CASSTLMGVDNSPLHF.

In its sample, this clone ranks as medium-sized. The chain carries TRBV10-2 and TRBJ2-7; TRBD1 might be the D (6 bases). Deletions cut 6 bases from V and 5 bases from J, with 14 bases between. CDR3 size: 13 residues. CDR1 is WSHSY, CDR2 SAAADI, per germline. CDR3 in DNA: TGCGCCAGCAGATTACAGGGAGAGGACGAGCAGTACTTC. Translating it yields CASRLQGEDEQYF.

In DNA, the CDR3 is TGTGCCAGCTCACCCCCGGGACAGCTAGCCAAAAACATTCAGTACTTC. This gives the protein CASSPPGQLAKNIQYF. The J gene is TRBJ2-4, the V gene TRBV18, with 7 bases lining up with TRBD1. This CDR3 comprises 16 residues. The germline V gene encodes CDR1 KGHSH and CDR2 LQKENI. J gave up 0 bases and V 3 bases, and 5 bases lay outside the gene matches.

This clone appeared a single time. The chain employs TRBV10-3 and TRBJ1-6; D might be TRBD1 (6 bases). V lost 0 bases to trimming and J lost 4 bases, with 7 bases between them. CDR3 length: 15 residues. Looked up from germline, CDR1 is ENHRY and CDR2 is SYGVKD. The CDR3 sequence: CAISESTGYNSPLHF. CDR3 sequence (DNA): TGTGCCATCAGTGAGTCGACAGGTTATAATTCACCCCTCCACTTT.

The chain uses TRBV11-2 and TRBJ1-2, with 8 bases fitting TRBD1. The trim removed 4 bases at V and 8 bases at J, leaving 12 bases unmatched. Germline lookup yields CDR1 SGHAT and CDR2 FQNNGV. This CDR3 spans 15 amino acids. Here the CDR3 DNA reads TGTGCCAGCAGCTCCCCTCGTGACAGGGGAAGGGGCTACACCTTC. Its translation: CASSSPRDRGRGYTF.

CDR3 sequence reads: CASGTSGVTEAFF. CDR3 bases: TGTGCCAGCGGTACATCAGGGGTGACTGAAGCTTTCTTT. The chain couples TRBV6-6 to TRBJ1-1; D is perhaps TRBD1 (6 bases). The CDR3 covers 13 residues. Germline V gives CDR1 MNHNY, CDR2 SVGAGI (reference sequence). V was cut by 8 bases and J by 5 bases, with 15 bases left in between.

This clone was seen a single time. In DNA form, the CDR3 reads TGTGCCAGCAGCAAAGCTCCAACAGGGAGCTCCTACAATGAGCAGTTCTTC. As protein: CASSKAPTGSSYNEQFF. The chain is built from TRBV21-1 and TRBJ2-1; TRBD1 is taken as the D call from the table, unchecked against the DNA. TRBV21-1 is annotated as a pseudogene. CDR3 length: 17 amino acids.

V is TRBV19 and J is TRBJ2-2; 11 bases agree with TRBD1. From germline, CDR1 is LNHDA and CDR2 SQIVND (reference sequence). The trim removed 4 bases at V and 2 bases at J, leaving 3 bases unmatched. The CDR3 sequence is 16 residues long. The CDR3 region is CASSTGQGANTGELFF. The CDR3 DNA reads as TGTGCCAGTAGTACCGGACAGGGGGCAAACACCGGGGAGCTGTTTTTT.

The DNA for the CDR3 is TGTGCCAGCGGGCTCGCGGGCGGGGCCGAGCAGTACGTC. It yields the protein CASGLAGGAEQYV. The chain is built from TRBV14 and TRBJ2-7; a possible D gene is TRBD2 (6 bases). Germline CDR1 is SGHDN and CDR2 is FVKESK. Trimming took off 8 bases at V and 6 bases at J, with 17 bases between the two ends. The CDR3 has 13 residues.

The genes are TRBV6-6 and TRBJ1-1, with D possibly matching TRBD1 (6 bases). V was shortened by 5 bases and J by 9 bases, with 13 bases between the two germline ends. The CDR3 sequence is 12 residues long. Per the germline V gene, CDR1 is MNHNY and CDR2 is SVGAGI (reference sequence). CDR3 amino acids: CASSMIGQKAFF. The CDR3 DNA reads as TGTGCCAGCAGTATGATTGGACAGAAAGCTTTCTTT.

V usage is TRBV7-9 and J usage is TRBJ1-6; no definite D call. The CDR3 extends over 13 amino acids. Germline-derived CDR1 and CDR2 are SEHNR and FQNEAQ (reference sequence). The V end was cut by 3 bases, the J end by 7 bases, with 7 bases between. The CDR3 DNA sequence: TGTGCCAGCAGCTTCAAATTGAATTCACCCCTCCACTTT. Translated, it gives CASSFKLNSPLHF.

CDR3 amino acids: CASSLGPLTEKLFF. Here the CDR3 DNA reads TGTGCCAGCAGCTTGGGGCCTCTCACTGAAAAACTGTTTTTT. This rearrangement joins TRBV5-6 to TRBJ1-4, with D uncertain. Germline lookup yields CDR1 SGHDT and CDR2 YYEEEE. The CDR3 is made up of 14 amino acids. Trimming stripped 0 bases from V and 7 bases from J, with 10 bases between.

A note on this clone: Its ends do not fully match the called genes, so a read error is possible. This rearrangement joins TRBV30 to TRBJ1-4; a weak D match, TRBD1 (6 bases). CDR1 and CDR2 (germline): GTSNPN, SVGIG (reference sequence). The CDR3 is made up of 15 amino acids. CDR3 DNA: TGTGCCAGGAGGGAGGGACACACAACTAATGAAAAACTGTTTTTT. Its protein product is CARREGHTTNEKLFF.

This chain links TRBV7-6 with TRBJ2-3, with 10 nucleotides matching TRBD2. V lost 1 base to trimming and J lost 2 bases; unmatched junction nucleotides: 6. Germline CDR1 is SGHVS and CDR2 is FNYEAQ. The CDR3 spans 17 residues. CDR3 sequence: CASSLVAGGSNTDTQYF. The CDR3 DNA follows: TGTGCCAGCAGCTTAGTAGCGGGGGGTTCTAACACAGATACGCAGTATTTT.

The V and J genes are TRBV6-4 and TRBJ2-3; D might be TRBD2 (6 bases). This CDR3 region has 16 residues. CDR1 and CDR2 from the germline V gene are MRHNA and SNTAGT. V lost 6 bases to trimming and J lost 2 bases, with 18 bases between them. The CDR3 nucleotides read TGTGCCAGCAGCCTCGGGCCGGGACTGTTCACAGATACGCAGTATTTT. Its translation is CASSLGPGLFTDTQYF.

J is TRBJ1-4 and V is TRBV19; no clear D gene. Trimming pared 5 bases from V and 8 bases from J, leaving 6 bases between. Germline V gives CDR1 LNHDA, CDR2 SQIVND (reference sequence). The CDR3 sequence is 11 residues long. The CDR3 protein is CASSVAEKLFF. For the CDR3, the DNA is TGTGCCAGTAGTGTGGCGGAAAAACTGTTTTTT. Full variable domain (remainder filled in from reference TRBV19 and TRBJ1-4): DGGITQSPKYLFRKEGQNVTLSCEQNLNHDAMYWYRQDPGQGLRLIYYSQIVNDFQKGDIAEGYSVSREKKESFPLTVTSAQKNPTAFYLCASSVAEKLFFGSGTQLSVL.

The gene calls are TRBV5-1 and TRBJ2-3; 13 positions match TRBD2. The germline gives CDR1 SGHRS, CDR2 YFSETQ. V shed 4 bases and J 2 bases; nucleotides not matched to a gene: 4. CDR3 length equals 16 residues. In nucleotides, the CDR3 is TGCGCCAGCAGCCGGACTAGCGGGGGACCCACAGATACGCAGTATTTT. It specifies CASSRTSGGPTDTQYF.

V is TRBV25-1 and J is TRBJ1-2, with D tentatively TRBD1 (6 bases). Germline assignment: CDR1 MGHDK and CDR2 SYGVNS. The CDR3 loop spans 14 amino acids. V lost 6 bases and J lost 3, with 14 bases in between. The CDR3 reads CASSELGGDYGYTF. CDR3 sequence (DNA): TGTGCCAGCAGCGAACTGGGGGGCGACTATGGCTACACCTTC.

The chain uses TRBV11-2 and TRBJ2-3; TRBD1 agrees at 9 bases. Germline-derived CDR1 and CDR2 are SGHAT and FQNNGV. This CDR3 spans 17 amino acids. V shed 1 base, J shed 2 bases, and the junction held 7 bases outside the gene matches. The CDR3 DNA follows: TGTGCCAGCAGCTTAGGCCTGGGACAGGGAGCCACAGATACGCAGTATTTT. This codes for CASSLGLGQGATDTQYF.

The chain couples TRBV18 to TRBJ1-2; no clear D. The CDR3 extends over 16 amino acids. Per germline, CDR1 KGHSH and CDR2 LQKENI. Trimming cost V 3 bases and J 8 bases, with 22 bases left between them. The CDR3 protein is CASSPIGLGAPQGYTF. In DNA form, the CDR3 reads TGTGCCAGCTCACCCATTGGGTTGGGCGCCCCCCAAGGCTACACCTTC. The complete variable domain, with remaining parts taken from reference TRBV18 and TRBJ1-2, reads NAGVMQNPRHLVRRRGQEARLRCSPMKGHSHVYWYRQLPEEGLKFMVYLQKENIIDESGMPKERFSAEFPKEGPSILRIQQVVRGDSAAYFCASSPIGLGAPQGYTFGSGTRLTVV.

The chain couples TRBV11-3 to TRBJ2-2; D call uncertain. The germline gives CDR1 SGHNT, CDR2 YENEEA. V was clipped by 1 base and J by 6 bases, with 9 bases between them. CDR3 length: 14 residues. CDR3 bases: TGTGCCAGCAGCTTAGGAGCCAACGCCGGGGAGCTGTTTTTT. This codes for CASSLGANAGELFF.

This sequence joins TRBV2 and TRBJ2-3, with 9 bases aligning to TRBD2. From germline, CDR1 is SNHLY and CDR2 FYNNEI. The CDR3 has 15 residues. V trimming: 7 bases; J trimming: 6 bases; junction bases outside the gene matches: 11. The DNA for the CDR3 is TGTGCCAGCAATAAGGGACTAGCTTGGGGGGATACGCAGTATTTT. It yields the protein CASNKGLAWGDTQYF.

The CDR3 sequence: CASRPSGGAYEQFF. In nucleotides, the CDR3 is TGTGCCAGCAGGCCTAGCGGGGGGGCCTATGAGCAGTTCTTC. This chain joins TRBV6-1 and TRBJ2-1, with 12 nucleotides matching TRBD2. There are 14 residues in the CDR3. CDR1 MNHNS and CDR2 SASEGT come from the germline V gene. Germline trimming cut 6 bases from V and 8 bases from J; bases unmatched to any gene: 5.

The genes are TRBV19 and TRBJ2-3; 8 positions match TRBD2. This CDR3 is 14 amino acids long. CDR1 LNHDA and CDR2 SQIVND come from the germline V gene (reference sequence). Germline trimming cut 4 bases from V and 8 bases from J; bases unmatched to any gene: 8. DNA for the CDR3: TGTGCCAGTAGTACCCTGACTAGCGATGGTACGCAGTATTTT. This sequence encodes CASSTLTSDGTQYF.

This clone appeared a single time. The chain uses TRBV18 and TRBJ2-2; 10 nucleotides agree with TRBD2. The CDR3 runs 17 residues. J was trimmed by 5 bases and V by 3 bases; bases with no gene match: 9. The germline V gene has CDR1 KGHSH and CDR2 LQKENI. CDR3 nucleotides: TGTGCCAGCTCACCTGAACCCTGGACTAGCGGAACCGGGGAGCTGTTTTTT. It is translated as CASSPEPWTSGTGELFF.